The 28 T cell receptor beta chains below all came from one sample that was sequenced in a study of T cell repertoires in ileal Crohn's disease. Here immunoSEQ multiplex PCR was the method, and the copy in TCRdb shows in-frame clones only, minus some. In the table there are more than 11,000 clones, 70% to 90% of which are singletons. The sample comprised ileal tissue. The receptors originated from an adult with Crohn's disease.

Remarks on this clone: Other nucleotide sequences from this sample produce the same CDR3. The chain couples TRBV30 to TRBJ2-7; tentatively, D is TRBD2 (6 bases). V lost 5 bases to trimming and J lost 0 bases, with 11 bases between them. The germline CDR1 and CDR2 sequences are GTSNPN and SVGIG (reference sequence). This CDR3 is 13 amino acids long. The CDR3 spells CAWSRDSSYEQYF. The CDR3 coding sequence is TGTGCCTGGTCCCGGGACTCCTCCTACGAGCAGTACTTC.

The rearrangement links TRBV29-1 to TRBJ2-2, with D hard to call. With 2 bases removed from V and 2 bases from J, the gap between germline ends came to 3 bases. Germline CDR1 and CDR2: SQVTM and ANQGSEA. The CDR3 runs 12 residues. CDR3 nucleotides: TGCAGCGTTGAACCAAACACCGGGGAGCTGTTTTTT. It translates to CSVEPNTGELFF.

This clone was counted between two and nine times. The chain couples TRBV9 to TRBJ2-2; TRBD2 agrees at 7 bases. CDR3 length equals 15 residues. The V gene's germline CDR1 is SGDLS and CDR2 YYNGEE. The ends lost 3 bases at V and 5 bases at J; junction bases unmatched: 7. DNA of the CDR3: TGTGCCAGCAGCGATGGCGGGAGTAGGACCGGGGAGCTGTTTTTT. Protein: CASSDGGSRTGELFF.

V usage is TRBV7-2 and J usage is TRBJ1-1, with unresolved D. Per germline, CDR1 SGHTA and CDR2 FQGNSA. Deletions cut 1 base from V and 6 bases from J, with 9 bases between. CDR3 length: 13 amino acids. CDR3 sequence (DNA): TGTGCCAGCAGCTTAGTGATTAGTTCTGAAGCTTTCTTT. It specifies CASSLVISSEAFF.

This chain connects TRBV7-9 to TRBJ1-1, with D perhaps TRBD1 (5 bases). Germline values: CDR1 SEHNR, CDR2 FQNEAQ (reference sequence). This CDR3 spans 14 amino acids. V was cut by 10 bases and J by 3 bases, with 18 bases left in between. Here the CDR3 DNA reads TGTGCCAACCGAGTCCCCAGGGAGGACACTGAAGCTTTCTTT. Protein sequence: CANRVPREDTEAFF.

This chain links TRBV7-2 with TRBJ2-3, with D unresolved. The CDR3 runs to 13 residues. Per germline, CDR1 SGHTA and CDR2 FQGNSA. V lost 4 bases, J lost 2 bases, and 7 bases lay in between. Here the CDR3 reads CASSWRPTDTQYF. The DNA for the CDR3 is TGTGCCAGCAGCTGGAGACCCACAGATACGCAGTATTTT.

V usage is TRBV5-1 and J usage is TRBJ2-3; D ambiguous. V was pared by 0 bases and J by 4 bases, with 3 bases between. CDR1 and CDR2 from the germline V gene are SGHRS and YFSETQ. This CDR3 is built from 12 residues. The DNA for the CDR3 is TGCGCCAGCAGCTTGGTAGCAGATACGCAGTATTTT. Encoded protein: CASSLVADTQYF.

In its sample, this clone was seen once. V usage is TRBV2 and J usage is TRBJ2-7, with a weak D call TRBD1 (7 bases). Deletions cut 3 bases from V and 3 bases from J, with 12 bases between. This CDR3 contains 14 residues. The V gene's germline CDR1 is SNHLY and CDR2 FYNNEI. DNA of the CDR3: TGTGCCAGCAGTGAGCAGGGGGGCAACTACGAGCAGTACTTC. Protein product: CASSEQGGNYEQYF.

The chain has TRBV5-1 and TRBJ1-2, with unresolved D. CDR1 and CDR2 (germline): SGHRS, YFSETQ. The CDR3 covers 17 residues. Deletions cut 0 bases from V and 3 bases from J, with 18 bases between. The CDR3 reads CASSLDGIRGQDYGYTF. The DNA of the CDR3 is TGCGCCAGCAGCTTGGATGGGATTCGCGGGCAGGACTATGGCTACACCTTC.

This chain uses TRBV5-1 with TRBJ2-7; TRBD2 is a possible D gene (6 bases). The CDR3 contains 16 residues. Trimming took off 4 bases at V and 3 bases at J, with 20 bases between the two ends. Germline loops: CDR1 SGHRS, CDR2 YFSETQ. CDR3 in DNA: TGCGCCAGCAGCCTACAAGGGGCCGGGAGCGTCTACGAGCAGTACTTC. Residues: CASSLQGAGSVYEQYF.

This clone was picked up one time. The chain has TRBV30 and TRBJ2-5; D remains unclear. CDR1 and CDR2 from the germline V gene are GTSNPN and SVGIG (reference sequence). Trimming shortened V by 0 bases and J by 6 bases, and 14 bases separated the two germline ends. The CDR3 is 14 amino acids. CDR3 sequence reads: CAWSVNPGIQTQYF. CDR3 sequence (DNA): TGTGCCTGGAGTGTAAATCCAGGCATACAGACCCAGTACTTC.

The genes are TRBV14 and TRBJ1-2, with 7 bases matching TRBD1. Germline CDR1 is SGHDN and CDR2 is FVKESK. CDR3 length: 14 amino acids. V was pared by 2 bases and J by 2 bases, with 2 bases of the junction left unmatched. CDR3 protein: CASSQNRGNYGYTF. Written as DNA, the CDR3 is TGTGCCAGCAGCCAAAACAGGGGAAACTATGGCTACACCTTC.

The rearrangement links TRBV5-1 to TRBJ1-2; TRBD1 aligns across 10 bases. The CDR3 contains 14 residues. Germline loops: CDR1 SGHRS, CDR2 YFSETQ. Losses at the gene ends were 4 bases for V and 8 bases for J; bases not matched to a gene: 8. The DNA for the CDR3 is TGCGCCAGCAGCCCGCAAGGGACAGGGGAGGGCTACACCTTC. It yields the protein CASSPQGTGEGYTF. The full variable domain, in which reference TRBV5-1 and TRBJ1-2 provide the parts outside the CDR3, is KAGVTQTPRYLIKTRGQQVTLSCSPISGHRSVSWYQQTPGQGLQFLFEYFSETQRNKGNFPGRFSGRQFSNSRSEMNVSTLELGDSALYLCASSPQGTGEGYTFGSGTRLTVV.

The V and J genes are TRBV5-1 and TRBJ1-2, with 12 bases identical to TRBD1. V gave up 0 bases and J gave up 4 bases; unmatched junction bases: 10. The length of the CDR3 is 18 residues. Per germline, CDR1 SGHRS and CDR2 YFSETQ. DNA for the CDR3: TGCGCCAGCAGCTTGGCCCCGGGACAGGGGGCGAGTAGCTATGGCTACACCTTC. Protein product: CASSLAPGQGASSYGYTF.

V gene TRBV7-9 combines with J gene TRBJ2-1, with 9 bases fitting TRBD2. The V gene's germline CDR1 is SEHNR and CDR2 FQNEAQ (reference sequence). This CDR3 comprises 16 residues. V lost 5 bases, J lost 6 bases, and 11 bases stayed unmatched. The CDR3 loop is CASSQGLATLGNEQFF. DNA of the CDR3: TGTGCCAGCAGCCAAGGACTAGCGACCCTGGGCAATGAGCAGTTCTTC.

V and J are TRBV6-5 and TRBJ1-4; possibly TRBD1 for D (5 bases). From germline, CDR1 is MNHEY and CDR2 SVGAGI. This CDR3 has 15 residues. The V end was cut by 0 bases, the J end by 8 bases, with 13 bases between. CDR3 DNA sequence: TGTGCCAGCAGTTACTCCGGGGGAGAACCAGAAAAACTGTTTTTT. This translates into CASSYSGGEPEKLFF.

The DNA of the CDR3 is TGTGCCAGCGTAAAGGGGGGGGGACTAGCGGGAGGCGAGCAGTACTTC. Translation gives CASVKGGGLAGGEQYF. The chain joins TRBV28 to TRBJ2-7; 15 bases are a match to TRBD2. The CDR3 runs to 16 residues. CDR1 and CDR2 (germline): MDHEN, SYDVKM. J gave up 6 bases and V 8 bases, and 11 bases lay outside the gene matches.

V is TRBV5-6 and J is TRBJ1-2; 10 nucleotides align to TRBD1. Germline assignment: CDR1 SGHDT and CDR2 YYEEEE. The CDR3 contains 14 residues. The junction had 8 bases not matched to a gene; V was cut back by 4 bases and J by 8 bases. CDR3 protein: CASSLDRGRGGYTF. The DNA of the CDR3 is TGTGCCAGCAGCCTAGACAGGGGGCGAGGAGGCTACACCTTC.

The gene calls are TRBV18 and TRBJ2-5; weak D call: TRBD2 (5 bases). The DNA end lines up better with TRBJ2-7; the J call may be wrong. Germline V gene data show CDR1 as KGHSH and CDR2 as LQKENI. This CDR3 comprises 14 residues. CDR3: CASSPQSGSYEQYF. CDR3 nucleotides: TGTGCCAGCTCACCACAGAGCGGCTCCTACGAGCAGTACTTC.

This chain's CDR3 is CASSFQTGVDTIYF. In nucleotides, the CDR3 is TGCGCCAGCAGCTTCCAGACAGGGGTTGACACCATATATTTT. The chain couples TRBV5-1 to TRBJ1-3; 8 bases align to TRBD1. CDR3 length: 14 amino acids. Germline CDR1 and CDR2: SGHRS and YFSETQ. V was clipped by 2 bases and J by 8 bases; unmatched bases: 6.

The chain recombines TRBV18 with TRBJ2-5; D may be TRBD1 (5 bases). The J call is doubtful: the DNA matches TRBJ2-7 better. CDR1 and CDR2 from the germline V gene are KGHSH and LQKENI. The CDR3 runs to 13 residues. The CDR3: CASSGDSAYEQYF. The CDR3 nucleotides are TGTGCCAGCTCAGGTGACAGTGCCTACGAGCAGTACTTC.

The chain carries TRBV10-3 and TRBJ2-3; D unclear. V dropped 2 bases and J dropped 2 bases, with 8 bases sitting between them. Germline assignment: CDR1 ENHRY and CDR2 SYGVKD. The CDR3 has 14 residues. As DNA, the CDR3 is TGTGCCATCAGTGAGGCCCAGAACACAGATACGCAGTATTTT. As protein: CAISEAQNTDTQYF.

The chain links TRBV2 to TRBJ1-4, with TRBD1 matching over 11 bases. The CDR3 has 13 amino acids. J was trimmed by 9 bases and V by 6 bases; bases with no gene match: 3. In germline, CDR1 is SNHLY, CDR2 FYNNEI. CDR3 in amino acids: CASRWTGGQKLFF. The CDR3 bases are TGTGCCAGCAGGTGGACAGGGGGCCAAAAACTGTTTTTT.

V gene TRBV11-2 combines with J gene TRBJ1-6; TRBD1 agrees at 10 bases. This CDR3 contains 18 residues. The ends lost 1 base at V and 6 bases at J; junction bases unmatched: 9. Germline V gene data show CDR1 as SGHAT and CDR2 as FQNNGV. CDR3 region: CASSLVVRDRGGNSPLHF. As DNA, the CDR3 is TGTGCCAGCAGCTTAGTAGTGCGGGACAGGGGAGGTAATTCACCCCTCCACTTT.

V is TRBV30 and J is TRBJ2-7; 8 nucleotides match TRBD1. CDR3 length: 14 amino acids. Germline-derived CDR1 and CDR2 are GTSNPN and SVGIG (reference sequence). The J segment lost 6 bases and the V segment lost 3 bases, leaving 10 bases of the junction unmatched. CDR3 coding DNA: TGTGCCTGGAGGCAAGGACAGGGTATTGGCGAGCAGTACTTC. This encodes CAWRQGQGIGEQYF.

The rearrangement uses TRBV7-9 and TRBJ2-7, with TRBD2 as a possible D gene (5 bases). V was cut by 3 bases and J by 5 bases, with 17 bases left in between. The CDR3 is made up of 15 amino acids. Germline loops: CDR1 SEHNR, CDR2 FQNEAQ (reference sequence). Here the CDR3 DNA reads TGTGCCAGCAGCTTTACACGGGGAGATAACGACGAGCAGTACTTC. As protein: CASSFTRGDNDEQYF.

This clone turned up a few times. The chain employs TRBV11-2 and TRBJ1-5; D is uncertain. CDR1 SGHAT and CDR2 FQNNGV come from the germline V gene. This CDR3 is built from 16 residues. V was clipped by 0 bases and J by 1 base, with 10 bases between them. The chain's CDR3 is CASSLEMTPSNQPQHF. The CDR3, as DNA: TGTGCCAGCAGCTTAGAGATGACACCCAGCAATCAGCCCCAGCATTTT.

The chain is built from TRBV29-1 and TRBJ2-7; 7 nucleotides agree with TRBD2. The V gene end was trimmed by 4 bases and the J gene end by 0 bases; junction bases not matched to a gene: 3. The germline CDR1 and CDR2 sequences are SQVTM and ANQGSEA. The CDR3 contains 13 residues. CDR3 nucleotides: TGCAGCGTTGCCGGCGGGGGCTCCTACGAGCAGTACTTC. Protein product: CSVAGGGSYEQYF.